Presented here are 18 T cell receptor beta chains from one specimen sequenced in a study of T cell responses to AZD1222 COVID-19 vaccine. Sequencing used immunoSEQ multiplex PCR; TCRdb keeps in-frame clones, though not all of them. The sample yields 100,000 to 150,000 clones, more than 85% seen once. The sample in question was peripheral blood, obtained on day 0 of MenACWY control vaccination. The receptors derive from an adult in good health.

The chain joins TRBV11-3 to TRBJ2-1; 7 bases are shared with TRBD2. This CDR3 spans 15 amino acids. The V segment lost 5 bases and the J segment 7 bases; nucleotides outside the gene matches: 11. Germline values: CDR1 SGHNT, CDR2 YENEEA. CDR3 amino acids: CASSELGLAVNEQFF. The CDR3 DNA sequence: TGTGCCAGCAGCGAGCTAGGTCTAGCGGTTAATGAGCAGTTCTTC.

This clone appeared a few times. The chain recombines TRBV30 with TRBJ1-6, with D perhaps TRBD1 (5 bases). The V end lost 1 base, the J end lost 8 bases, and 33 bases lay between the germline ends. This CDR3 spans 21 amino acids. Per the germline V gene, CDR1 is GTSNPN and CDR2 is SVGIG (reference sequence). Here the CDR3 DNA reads TGTGCCTGGAGTGGAGCCCAACTGACCGGATCCAGGGTGCGAATCCATTCACCCCTCCACTTT. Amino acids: CAWSGAQLTGSRVRIHSPLHF. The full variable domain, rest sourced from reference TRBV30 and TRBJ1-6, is SQTIHQWPATLVQPVGSPLSLECTVEGTSNPNLYWYRQAAGRGLQLLFYSVGIGQISSEVPQNLSASRPQDRQFILSSKKLLLSDSGFYLCAWSGAQLTGSRVRIHSPLHFGNGTRLTVT.

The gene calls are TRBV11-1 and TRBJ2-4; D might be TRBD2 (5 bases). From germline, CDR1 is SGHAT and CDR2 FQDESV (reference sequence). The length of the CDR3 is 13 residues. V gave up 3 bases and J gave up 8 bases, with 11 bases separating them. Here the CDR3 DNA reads TGTGCCAGCAGCTTTTCGGGGAAGGACATTCAGTACTTC. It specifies CASSFSGKDIQYF.

The CDR3 protein is CASRSTRLDTEAFF. The CDR3 nucleotides read TGTGCCAGCAGGTCAACCCGGCTGGACACTGAAGCTTTCTTT. The rearrangement joins TRBV5-8 to TRBJ1-1; D is ambiguous. Deletions cut 5 bases from V and 3 bases from J, with 14 bases between. There are 14 residues in the CDR3. Germline CDR1 reads SGHTS; CDR2 reads YDEGEE. Full variable domain (missing parts from reference TRBV5-8 and TRBJ1-1): EAGVTQSPTHLIKTRGQQATLRCSPISGHTSVYWYQQALGLGLQFLLWYDEGEERNRGNFPPRFSGRQFPNYSSELNVNALELEDSALYLCASRSTRLDTEAFFGQGTRLTVV.

CDR3 nucleotide sequence: TGTGCCATCAGTGAAAGGCTAGGTGGGAGTTACGAGCAGTACTTC. It translates to CAISERLGGSYEQYF. The chain carries TRBV10-3 and TRBJ2-7; a possible D gene is TRBD2 (5 bases). The CDR3 covers 15 residues. CDR1 and CDR2 (germline): ENHRY, SYGVKD. Trimming left V 3 bases short and J 4 bases short, with 16 bases between.

The CDR3 sequence: CSVLTGAYEQYF. Written as DNA, the CDR3 is TGCAGCGTTCTGACAGGCGCCTACGAGCAGTACTTC. This sequence joins TRBV29-1 and TRBJ2-7; D is perhaps TRBD1 (6 bases). In germline, CDR1 is SQVTM, CDR2 ANQGSEA. The length of the CDR3 is 12 residues. V lost 5 bases and J lost 2, with 10 bases in between.

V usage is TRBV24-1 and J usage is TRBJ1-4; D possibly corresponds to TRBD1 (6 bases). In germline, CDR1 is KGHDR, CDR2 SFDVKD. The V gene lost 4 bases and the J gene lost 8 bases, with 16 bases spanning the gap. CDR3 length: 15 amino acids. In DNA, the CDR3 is TGTGCCACCAGTGACCCCCGGGGGGGCGGAGAAAAACTGTTTTTT. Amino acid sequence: CATSDPRGGGEKLFF.

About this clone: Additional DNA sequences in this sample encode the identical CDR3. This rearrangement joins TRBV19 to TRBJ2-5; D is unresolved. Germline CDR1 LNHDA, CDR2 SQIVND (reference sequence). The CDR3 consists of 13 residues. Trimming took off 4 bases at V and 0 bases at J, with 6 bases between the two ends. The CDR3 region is CASSRSYQETQYF. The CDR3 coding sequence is TGTGCCAGTAGTAGGTCGTACCAAGAGACCCAGTACTTC. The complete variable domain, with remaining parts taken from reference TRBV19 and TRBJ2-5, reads DGGITQSPKYLFRKEGQNVTLSCEQNLNHDAMYWYRQDPGQGLRLIYYSQIVNDFQKGDIAEGYSVSREKKESFPLTVTSAQKNPTAFYLCASSRSYQETQYFGPGTRLLVL.

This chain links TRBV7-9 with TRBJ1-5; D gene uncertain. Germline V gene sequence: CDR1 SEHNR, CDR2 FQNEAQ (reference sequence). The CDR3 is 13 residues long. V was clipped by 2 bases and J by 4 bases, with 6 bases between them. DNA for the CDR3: TGTGCCAGCAGCTTACCCGGTAATCAGCCCCAGCATTTT. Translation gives CASSLPGNQPQHF.

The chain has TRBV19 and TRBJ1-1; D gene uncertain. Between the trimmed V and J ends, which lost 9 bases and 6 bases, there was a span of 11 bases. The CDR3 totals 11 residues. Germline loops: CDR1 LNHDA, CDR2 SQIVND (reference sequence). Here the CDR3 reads CASGSPAEAFF. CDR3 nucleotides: TGTGCCAGCGGGTCCCCCGCTGAAGCTTTCTTT.

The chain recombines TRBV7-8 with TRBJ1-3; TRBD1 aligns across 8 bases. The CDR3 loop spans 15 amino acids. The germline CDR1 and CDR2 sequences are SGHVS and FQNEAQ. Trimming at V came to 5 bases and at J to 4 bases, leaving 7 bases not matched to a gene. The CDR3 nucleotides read TGTGCCAGCAGCCGAGACCGGGACAGGGGAAACACCATATATTTT. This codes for CASSRDRDRGNTIYF. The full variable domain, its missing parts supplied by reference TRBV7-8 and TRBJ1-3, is GAGVSQSPRYKVAKRGQDVALRCDPISGHVSLFWYQQALGQGPEFLTYFQNEAQLDKSGLPSDRFFAERPEGSVSTLKIQRTQQEDSAVYLCASSRDRDRGNTIYFGEGSWLTVV.

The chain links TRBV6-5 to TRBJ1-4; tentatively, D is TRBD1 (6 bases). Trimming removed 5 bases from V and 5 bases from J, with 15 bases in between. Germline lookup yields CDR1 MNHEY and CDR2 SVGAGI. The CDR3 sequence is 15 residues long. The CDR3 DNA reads TGTGCCAGCAGTACCGGACAGCGTAGAAATGAAAAACTGTTTTTT. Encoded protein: CASSTGQRRNEKLFF.

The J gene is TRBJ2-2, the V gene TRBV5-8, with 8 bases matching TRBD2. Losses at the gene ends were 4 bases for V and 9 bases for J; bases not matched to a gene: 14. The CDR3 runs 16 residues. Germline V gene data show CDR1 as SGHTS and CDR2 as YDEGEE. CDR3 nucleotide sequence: TGTGCCAGCAGCGCGGGACTAGGAGGGATTAGGAGGGAGCTGTTTTTT. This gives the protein CASSAGLGGIRRELFF.

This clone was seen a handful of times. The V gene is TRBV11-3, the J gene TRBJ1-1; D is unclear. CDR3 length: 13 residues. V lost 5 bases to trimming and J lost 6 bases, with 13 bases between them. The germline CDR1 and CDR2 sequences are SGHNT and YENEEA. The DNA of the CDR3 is TGTGCCAGCAGCGGGAGTGGCGGGTCTGAAGCTTTCTTT. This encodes CASSGSGGSEAFF.

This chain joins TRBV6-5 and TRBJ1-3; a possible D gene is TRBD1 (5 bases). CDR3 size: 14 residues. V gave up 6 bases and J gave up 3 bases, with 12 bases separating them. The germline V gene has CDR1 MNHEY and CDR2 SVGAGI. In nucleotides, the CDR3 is TGTGCCAGCAGAAAATCCAGGGTTGGAAACACCATATATTTT. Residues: CASRKSRVGNTIYF.

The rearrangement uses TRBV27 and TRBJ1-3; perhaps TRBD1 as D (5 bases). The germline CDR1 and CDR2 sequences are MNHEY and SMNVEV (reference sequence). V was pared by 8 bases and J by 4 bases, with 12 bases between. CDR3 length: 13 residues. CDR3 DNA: TGTGCCAGCGGTCGCGCAGGGGGAAACACCATATATTTT. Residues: CASGRAGGNTIYF.

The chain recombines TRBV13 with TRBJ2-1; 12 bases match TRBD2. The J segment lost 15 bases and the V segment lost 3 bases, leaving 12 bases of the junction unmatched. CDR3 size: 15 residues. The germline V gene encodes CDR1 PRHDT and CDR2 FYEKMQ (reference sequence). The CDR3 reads CASSFETSGRRAGFF. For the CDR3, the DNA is TGTGCCAGCAGCTTCGAGACTAGCGGGAGACGAGCTGGGTTCTTC.

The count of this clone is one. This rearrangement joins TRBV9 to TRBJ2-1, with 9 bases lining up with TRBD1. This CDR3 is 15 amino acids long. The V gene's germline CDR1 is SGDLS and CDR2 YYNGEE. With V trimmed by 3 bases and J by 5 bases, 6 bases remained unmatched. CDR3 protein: CASSARDRVNNEQFF. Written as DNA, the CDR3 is TGTGCCAGCAGCGCCCGGGACAGGGTCAACAATGAGCAGTTCTTC. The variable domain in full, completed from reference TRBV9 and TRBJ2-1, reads DSGVTQTPKHLITATGQRVTLRCSPRSGDLSVYWYQQSLDQGLQFLIQYYNGEERAKGNILERFSAQQFPDLHSELNLSSLELGDSALYFCASSARDRVNNEQFFGPGTRLTVL.